Here is one T cell receptor beta chain with its context. V was clipped by 3 bases and J by 5 bases; unmatched bases: 3. The CDR3 contains 13 residues. Germline V gives CDR1 MNHEY, CDR2 SMNVEV (reference sequence). CD8 cells regarded as naive lacked CD45RO, were positively chosen for CCR7, and omitted terminally differentiated effector memory CD45RA+ cells. The data originate from a study of shared clonotypes between healthy human individuals. The repertoire was sequenced with immunoSEQ multiplex PCR; TCRdb's copy has only in-frame clones and lacks some. The table lists hundreds of thousands of clones, 85% to 95% of them singletons.

The sequence derives from a woman aged 30 to 39 in good health. The sample consisted of naive CD8+ T cells sorted from blood. This chain connects TRBV27 to TRBJ1-1; 7 nucleotides line up with TRBD1. CDR3 bases: TGTGCCAGCAGTTTGACAGGGTGGACTGAAGCTTTCTTT. It translates to CASSLTGWTEAFF.